These T cell receptor beta chains were read from a single sample in a study of blood T cell repertoires in COVID-19. Using immunoSEQ multiplex PCR, the repertoire was profiled, and TCRdb retains in-frame clones only, with some absent. The table lists hundreds of thousands of clones, 70% to 90% of them singletons. Sequenced input: peripheral blood. The source is a man between 35 and 55 years old with acute or convalescent COVID-19. Each CDR3 is given with its conserved first and last residue. A D gene is named only where the DNA matches it firmly. A clone size is listed for some rows: how often the clone was seen (once, few, many), or a class if it is expanded.

D: -
V: TRBV5-1
size: once
J: TRBJ1-2
DNA: TGCGCCAGCAGCTTGGGGCCCTCAGGGCTTCAAGCTAACTATGGCTACACCTTC
CDR3: CASSLGPSGLQANYGYTF

D: TRBD1
V: TRBV28
size: once
J: TRBJ1-5
DNA: TGTGCCAGCAGTCGGAGGGGGCTGGGCAATCAGCCCCAGCATTTT
CDR3: CASSRRGLGNQPQHF

D: -
V: TRBV30
size: -
J: TRBJ1-1
DNA: TGTGCCTGGAGTGTACGGGCAGGGAGGAGGACTGAAGCTTTCTTT
CDR3: CAWSVRAGRRTEAFF

D: -
V: TRBV27
size: -
J: TRBJ1-2
DNA: TGTGCCAGCAGTTTATCGCGGTTCTATGGCTACACCTTC
CDR3: CASSLSRFYGYTF

D: TRBD1
V: TRBV13
size: -
J: TRBJ2-7
DNA: TGTGCCAGCAGCCTCAGACAGGGTACCTCCGAGCAGTACTTC
CDR3: CASSLRQGTSEQYF

D: TRBD2
V: TRBV20-1
size: -
J: TRBJ2-1
DNA: TGCAGTGCTAGTTCCGCTAGCGGGGTTTACAATGAGCAGTTCTTC
CDR3: CSASSASGVYNEQFF

D: TRBD2
V: TRBV15
size: -
J: TRBJ2-5
DNA: TGTGCCACCAGCAGCTACGGGACTAGAGGAGAGACCCAGTACTTC
CDR3: CATSSYGTRGETQYF

D: -
V: TRBV7-3
size: -
J: TRBJ2-7
DNA: TGTGCCAGCAGCCCAAATATCGGCTCCTACGAGCAGTACTTC
CDR3: CASSPNIGSYEQYF

D: TRBD2
V: TRBV9
size: once
J: TRBJ2-3
DNA: TGTGCCAGCAGCGTAGCGGGGGGGCCCACAGATACGCAGTATTTT
CDR3: CASSVAGGPTDTQYF

D: -
V: TRBV7-9
size: -
J: TRBJ1-2
DNA: TGTGCCAGCAGCCCTTGGACATCCTATGGCTACACCTTC
CDR3: CASSPWTSYGYTF

D: -
V: TRBV11-3
size: -
J: TRBJ2-7
DNA: TGTGCCAGCAGCGCAGACAGGTTCGACGAGCAGTACTTC
CDR3: CASSADRFDEQYF

D: -
V: TRBV10-3
size: few
J: TRBJ1-1
DNA: TGTGCCATCAGTGAGTCAACCGGGGGAGGAAGCACTGAAGCTTTCTTT
CDR3: CAISESTGGGSTEAFF

D: -
V: TRBV29-1
size: -
J: TRBJ1-1
DNA: TGCAGCGTTGACTTGGACAGTGAGAACACTGAAGCTTTCTTT
CDR3: CSVDLDSENTEAFF

D: -
V: TRBV27
size: -
J: TRBJ2-1
DNA: TGTGCCAGCAGTTTATCGGGAGTACCTGGGAATGAGCAGTTCTTC
CDR3: CASSLSGVPGNEQFF

D: TRBD2
V: TRBV18
size: -
J: TRBJ2-1
DNA: TGTGCCAGCTCACCAACGGTGGGCGGGAGGGGTTCTTTATACAATGAGCAGTTCTTC
CDR3: CASSPTVGGRGSLYNEQFF

D: TRBD2
V: TRBV19
size: -
J: TRBJ2-5
DNA: TGTGCCAGTAGTAGTGTAGTAACTAGCGGAACCTTAGAGACCCAGTACTTC
CDR3: CASSSVVTSGTLETQYF

D: TRBD2
V: TRBV4-2
size: -
J: TRBJ2-1
DNA: TGTGCCAGCAGCCTCACGGCTAGCGGGGGAAATAATGAGCAGTTCTTC
CDR3: CASSLTASGGNNEQFF

D: -
V: TRBV7-9
size: -
J: TRBJ1-5
DNA: TGTGCCAGCAGCTTAGAAGGGGGGCCCCAGCATTTT
CDR3: CASSLEGGPQHF

D: -
V: TRBV12-3/TRBV12-4
size: -
J: TRBJ2-1
DNA: TGTGCCAGCCGATACAGGGACCTTAATGAGCAGTTCTTC
CDR3: CASRYRDLNEQFF

D: TRBD2
V: TRBV9
size: -
J: TRBJ2-7
DNA: TGTGCCAGCAGCGGGGGTGCTTTTAGCGGGAGCCCCTACGAGCAGTACTTC
CDR3: CASSGGAFSGSPYEQYF

D: TRBD1
V: TRBV5-1
size: -
J: TRBJ2-5
DNA: TGCGCCAGCAGCTTGGGACAGGGGGCCACAGCGGAGACCCAGTACTTC
CDR3: CASSLGQGATAETQYF

D: TRBD2
V: TRBV10-3
size: -
J: TRBJ2-3
DNA: TGTGCCATCACCGGGCGGGAGGGCACAGATACGCAGTATTTT
CDR3: CAITGREGTDTQYF

D: -
V: TRBV5-4
size: -
J: TRBJ1-1
DNA: TGTGCCAGCAGCTTGGAAAGGGGGAACACTGAAGCTTTCTTT
CDR3: CASSLERGNTEAFF

D: TRBD1
V: TRBV7-8
size: -
J: TRBJ1-3
DNA: TGTGCCAGCAGCTTATTATATAGGGGGCAGACTGGCTCTGGAAACACCATATATTTT
CDR3: CASSLLYRGQTGSGNTIYF

D: -
V: TRBV5-4
size: -
J: TRBJ2-1
DNA: TGTGCCAGCAGCTTGCTAGCGAGATCGGAGCAGTTCTTC
CDR3: CASSLLARSEQFF

D: TRBD1
V: TRBV9
size: few
J: TRBJ1-5
DNA: TGTGCCAGCAGCGTAGTCGAGGACAGGATACCTCAGCCCCAGCATTTT
CDR3: CASSVVEDRIPQPQHF

D: TRBD1
V: TRBV25-1
size: -
J: TRBJ1-1
DNA: TGTGCCAGCAGTGAACAGGGGGGCCGGGGCCGCACTGAAGCTTTCTTT
CDR3: CASSEQGGRGRTEAFF

D: -
V: TRBV29-1
size: -
J: TRBJ1-1
DNA: TGCAGCGTACTTGGCAGGGTGAACACTGAAGCTTTCTTT
CDR3: CSVLGRVNTEAFF

D: TRBD1
V: TRBV27
size: -
J: TRBJ2-7
DNA: TGTGCCAGCAGTACAAACAGGGGGACGATCGAGCAGTACTTC
CDR3: CASSTNRGTIEQYF

D: TRBD1
V: TRBV7-2
size: -
J: TRBJ1-1
DNA: TGTGCCAGCAGCTTGGGACAGATGAACACTGAAGCTTTCTTT
CDR3: CASSLGQMNTEAFF

D: -
V: TRBV27
size: -
J: TRBJ2-1
DNA: TGTGCCAGCAGTTTAACAATAGCCGGGTCTGAGCAGTTCTTC
CDR3: CASSLTIAGSEQFF

D: TRBD1
V: TRBV10-1
size: -
J: TRBJ2-5
DNA: TGCGCCAGCAGTGAGCCGGGACAGGGGGCCCCCACGTACCAAGAGACCCAGTACTTC
CDR3: CASSEPGQGAPTYQETQYF

D: TRBD1
V: TRBV18
size: -
J: TRBJ1-3
DNA: TGTGCCAGCTCACCAACGGGGTCCAGGGGGGCACTGAGCACCATATATTTT
CDR3: CASSPTGSRGALSTIYF

D: -
V: TRBV29-1
size: -
J: TRBJ2-5
DNA: TGCAGCGTAGCCACGCTGGGAGGAGAGACCCAGTACTTC
CDR3: CSVATLGGETQYF

D: -
V: TRBV5-1
size: -
J: TRBJ2-5
DNA: TGCGCCAGCAGCTTACGCGGCTCCCAAGAGACCCAGTACTTC
CDR3: CASSLRGSQETQYF

D: -
V: TRBV30
size: -
J: TRBJ1-3
DNA: TGTGCCTGGAGTGCGGGGATCTCTGGAAACACCATATATTTT
CDR3: CAWSAGISGNTIYF

D: -
V: TRBV5-6
size: few
J: TRBJ2-7
DNA: TGTGCCAGCAGCGTCGGGACACTTTACGAGCAGTACTTC
CDR3: CASSVGTLYEQYF

D: TRBD1
V: TRBV5-1
size: -
J: TRBJ1-2
DNA: TGCGCCAGCAGCAGGACAGGGGAGGGTAACTATGGCTACACCTTC
CDR3: CASSRTGEGNYGYTF

D: -
V: TRBV25-1
size: once
J: TRBJ2-2
DNA: TGTGCCAGCAGCAGGGTATCCGGGGAGCTGTTTTTT
CDR3: CASSRVSGELFF

D: -
V: TRBV10-3
size: -
J: TRBJ2-2
DNA: TGTGCCATCAGTGCACACAGGGATGAGAGCACCGGGGAGCTGTTTTTT
CDR3: CAISAHRDESTGELFF